This T cell receptor (beta chain) originates from a study of blood T cell repertoires in COVID-19. Study background: Nucleic acid was either cDNA or gDNA, and it came from T cells, B-cell-depleted T cells, or PBMCs.

Sequenced by immunoSEQ multiplex PCR; TCRdb stores in-frame clones only, minus some. This sample has some 45,000 clones, with roughly nine tenths found just once. Germline V gene data show CDR1 as SGHNT and CDR2 as YYREEE (reference sequence). The CDR3 has 14 amino acids. V lost 2 bases and J lost 5; bases outside the gene matches: 6. The clonotype comes from a human donor in a cohort sampled during active COVID-19. The chain uses TRBV5-4 and TRBJ1-1, with TRBD1 identical over 7 bases. The sample consisted of peripheral blood. CDR3 sequence: CASSLSRGQTEAFF. The CDR3 coding sequence is TGTGCCAGCAGCTTATCGAGGGGGCAGACTGAAGCTTTCTTT.